The 27 T cell receptor beta chains in this list originate from one sample, sequenced in a study of blood T cell repertoires in COVID-19. TCRdb's copy holds only in-frame clones and misses some; the assay was immunoSEQ multiplex PCR. Of around 260,000 clones listed, roughly 80% are singletons. Specimen: peripheral blood. The receptors come from a man aged 55-75 years with acute or convalescent COVID-19.

The rearrangement links TRBV19 to TRBJ1-4; D gene unclear. Trimming took off 4 bases at V and 0 bases at J, with 9 bases between the two ends. CDR3 length: 15 amino acids. The germline V gene encodes CDR1 LNHDA and CDR2 SQIVND (reference sequence). As DNA, the CDR3 is TGTGCCAGTAGTACGGGAGTTGCAACTAATGAAAAACTGTTTTTT. Its translation: CASSTGVATNEKLFF.

As regards this clone: One end of the junction is discordant with germline, which a read error may explain. The chain employs TRBV5-1 and TRBJ2-1; 9 bases line up with TRBD2. CDR3 length: 15 residues. Germline CDR1 is SGHRS and CDR2 is YFSETQ. Written as DNA, the CDR3 is TGCGCTAGCAGCTTGATAGCGGGAGATATGGATGAGCAGTTCTTC. This gives the protein CASSLIAGDMDEQFF.

This chain's CDR3 is CASRRHLAEIMNTEAFF. The CDR3, as DNA: TGTGCCAGCAGACGACACCTCGCAGAAATCATGAACACTGAAGCTTTCTTT. The chain links TRBV2 to TRBJ1-1; D uncertain. CDR1 is SNHLY, CDR2 FYNNEI, per germline. The V end lost 6 bases, the J end lost 0 bases, and 20 bases lay between the germline ends. The CDR3 sequence is 17 residues long.

This rearrangement joins TRBV24-1 to TRBJ2-1, with D unclear. V gave up 1 base and J gave up 11 bases, with 8 bases separating them. CDR1 is KGHDR, CDR2 SFDVKD, per germline. The CDR3 spans 12 residues. Here the CDR3 DNA reads TGTGCCACCAGTGATTTCCAGTTTAAGCAGTTCTTC. This encodes CATSDFQFKQFF.

This clone appeared a few times. The chain carries TRBV7-9 and TRBJ1-2, with D maybe TRBD1 (6 bases). Trimming pared 5 bases from V and 4 bases from J, leaving 17 bases between. Per germline, CDR1 SEHNR and CDR2 FQNEAQ (reference sequence). There are 15 residues in the CDR3. The CDR3 DNA sequence: TGTGCCAGCAGCCGGGGGGCCGATCGTTCCTATGGCTACACCTTC. Translating gives CASSRGADRSYGYTF.

The chain combines TRBV7-3 with TRBJ1-1, with D unclear. Trimming stripped 2 bases from V and 6 bases from J, with 16 bases between. CDR1 is SGHTA, CDR2 FQGTGA, per germline. CDR3 length: 15 amino acids. CDR3 nucleotide sequence: TGTGCCAGCAGCTTACGGGGTGGGGTCACCCCTGAAGCTTTCTTT. This encodes CASSLRGGVTPEAFF.

This clone was recorded a few times. This chain joins TRBV7-9 and TRBJ2-3, with 7 bases aligning to TRBD1. Germline V gives CDR1 SEHNR, CDR2 FQNEAQ (reference sequence). This CDR3 is built from 16 residues. The V segment lost 2 bases and the J segment 5 bases; nucleotides outside the gene matches: 10. This CDR3 reads CASSLSGTASIDTQYF. CDR3 nucleotides: TGTGCCAGCAGCTTATCCGGGACAGCCTCGATAGATACGCAGTATTTT. The entire variable domain, with the rest obtained from reference TRBV7-9 and TRBJ2-3, is as follows: DTGVSQNPRHKITKRGQNVTFRCDPISEHNRLYWYRQTLGQGPEFLTYFQNEAQLEKSRLLSDRFSAERPKGSFSTLEIQRTEQGDSAMYLCASSLSGTASIDTQYFGPGTRLTVL.

This clone appeared once. The CDR3 region has the DNA TGTGCCAGCAGCTTGACAGGGAATGAAAAACTGTTTTTT. Its translation: CASSLTGNEKLFF. The chain joins TRBV7-9 to TRBJ1-4, with 7 bases that match TRBD1. There are 13 residues in the CDR3. CDR1 and CDR2 from the germline V gene are SEHNR and FQNEAQ (reference sequence). The trim removed 3 bases at V and 5 bases at J, leaving 0 bases unmatched.

The chain couples TRBV3-1 (or the pseudogene TRBV3-2) to TRBJ2-3; TRBD2 is a possible D gene (5 bases). Per the germline V gene, CDR1 is LGHDT and CDR2 is YNNKEL (reference sequence). This CDR3 spans 12 amino acids. Trimming left V 1 base short and J 10 bases short, with 9 bases between. CDR3 residues: CASSQGTQPQYF. CDR3 sequence (DNA): TGTGCCAGCAGCCAAGGGACTCAACCGCAGTATTTT.

The V and J genes are TRBV19 and TRBJ2-2; D uncertain. V lost 5 bases and J lost 2, with 6 bases in between. The germline CDR1 and CDR2 sequences are LNHDA and SQIVND (reference sequence). This CDR3 has 13 amino acids. CDR3 coding DNA: TGTGCCAGTAGTCTGACAAACACCGGGGAGCTGTTTTTT. This encodes CASSLTNTGELFF.

The chain uses TRBV2 and TRBJ1-6; weak D call: TRBD1 (5 bases). CDR1 is SNHLY and CDR2 is FYNNEI in the germline V gene. The CDR3 sequence is 14 residues long. V lost 6 bases and J 7 bases, leaving 13 bases between the germline ends. The CDR3 nucleotides are TGTGCCAGCAGGACCCCCCAGGGAAATTCACCCCTCCACTTT. As protein: CASRTPQGNSPLHF.

The rearrangement links TRBV10-3 to TRBJ2-7; 7 bases fit TRBD1. Germline CDR1 is ENHRY and CDR2 is SYGVKD. V shed 4 bases, J shed 3 bases, and the junction held 3 bases outside the gene matches. This CDR3 region has 13 residues. The chain's CDR3 is CAISAGTDYEQYF. The CDR3 DNA is TGTGCCATCAGTGCAGGGACAGACTACGAGCAGTACTTC.

The V and J genes are TRBV7-8 and TRBJ1-2; 8 bases align to TRBD1. The CDR3 covers 14 residues. V lost 5 bases and J lost 6; bases outside the gene matches: 8. Germline V gene data show CDR1 as SGHVS and CDR2 as FQNEAQ. In nucleotides, the CDR3 is TGTGCCAGCAGCGAAGTCCAGGGGGCAGATGGCTACACCTTC. Translating it yields CASSEVQGADGYTF.

The chain recombines TRBV6-5 with TRBJ1-2, with D unresolved. The V end was cut by 2 bases, the J end by 2 bases, with 9 bases between. Germline assignment: CDR1 MNHEY and CDR2 SVGAGI. This CDR3 has 14 amino acids. The CDR3 is CASSYEGGNYGYTF. The CDR3 DNA reads as TGTGCCAGCAGTTACGAGGGCGGCAACTATGGCTACACCTTC.

The genes are TRBV19 and TRBJ1-4; 10 bases fit TRBD1. After removal of 7 bases from V and 0 bases from J, the junction contained 17 bases not matched to a gene. The germline gives CDR1 LNHDA, CDR2 SQIVND (reference sequence). The CDR3 extends over 20 amino acids. CDR3 DNA sequence: TGTGCCAGTACCCCCCCGCCGGGACAGGGGCGGAAGGCAACTAATGAAAAACTGTTTTTT. Translating gives CASTPPPGQGRKATNEKLFF.

The chain couples TRBV18 to TRBJ1-6; D is possibly TRBD1 (6 bases). Germline V gene lookup returns CDR1 KGHSH and CDR2 LQKENI. V dropped 6 bases and J dropped 7 bases, with 10 bases sitting between them. There are 13 residues in the CDR3. This CDR3 is CASSPTGNSPLHF. The CDR3, as DNA: TGTGCCAGCTCGCCAACAGGGAATTCACCCCTCCACTTT.

This chain's CDR3 is CASSGPGQGNYGYTF. In nucleotides, the CDR3 is TGTGCCAGCAGTGGCCCGGGACAGGGGAACTATGGCTACACCTTC. V is TRBV28 and J is TRBJ1-2; 10 bases fit TRBD1. CDR1 is MDHEN, CDR2 SYDVKM, per germline. With 5 bases clipped from V and 2 bases from J, the junction kept 5 bases outside the gene matches. The CDR3 runs 15 residues.

This clone has a single count. The rearrangement links TRBV7-8 to TRBJ2-3, with 11 nucleotides matching TRBD1. The germline gives CDR1 SGHVS, CDR2 FQNEAQ. The CDR3 has 16 amino acids. V lost 5 bases and J lost 4; bases outside the gene matches: 8. CDR3 sequence: CASSPRTGGIADTQYF. CDR3 nucleotides: TGTGCCAGCAGCCCCCGGACAGGGGGCATTGCAGATACGCAGTATTTT.

The chain links TRBV2 to TRBJ1-1; D possibly corresponds to TRBD1 (5 bases). The CDR3 runs 13 residues. From germline, CDR1 is SNHLY and CDR2 FYNNEI. V was trimmed by 6 bases and J by 0 bases, leaving 8 bases between them. CDR3 in DNA: TGTGCCAGCAGATCAGGGTTGAACACTGAAGCTTTCTTT. It translates to CASRSGLNTEAFF.

The CDR3 region has the DNA TGTGCCAGCAGTTATTCGGGAGAGGGGAAGACCCAGTACTTC. Translating gives CASSYSGEGKTQYF. The genes are TRBV6-5 and TRBJ2-5, with D tentatively TRBD2 (6 bases). V was pared by 3 bases and J by 6 bases, with 14 bases between. The CDR3 extends over 14 amino acids. Germline CDR1 MNHEY, CDR2 SVGAGI.

The chain uses TRBV27 and TRBJ1-1; the D is unclear. The V and J ends lost 7 bases and 1 base respectively, with 16 bases between them. Germline V lookup: CDR1 MNHEY, CDR2 SMNVEV (reference sequence). The CDR3 has 15 residues. The CDR3 DNA reads TGTGCCAGCACCTTCAGCGGAGGCTGGAACACTGAAGCTTTCTTT. Translation gives CASTFSGGWNTEAFF.

The chain couples TRBV7-9 to TRBJ1-2; no clear D. The germline gives CDR1 SEHNR, CDR2 FQNEAQ (reference sequence). The CDR3 loop spans 16 amino acids. Trimming pared 2 bases from V and 4 bases from J, leaving 17 bases between. In DNA form, the CDR3 reads TGTGCCAGCAGCTTAATGCCGATCCAGGATGGCTATGGCTACACCTTC. The encoded protein is CASSLMPIQDGYGYTF. Supplemented by reference TRBV7-9 and TRBJ1-2, the full variable domain reads DTGVSQNPRHKITKRGQNVTFRCDPISEHNRLYWYRQTLGQGPEFLTYFQNEAQLEKSRLLSDRFSAERPKGSFSTLEIQRTEQGDSAMYLCASSLMPIQDGYGYTFGSGTRLTVV.

J is TRBJ1-5 and V is TRBV2, with D maybe TRBD1 (5 bases). The CDR3 is 15 amino acids. Germline V gives CDR1 SNHLY, CDR2 FYNNEI. Trimming removed 4 bases from V and 0 bases from J, with 10 bases in between. CDR3 amino acids: CASSVGPDSNQPQHF. CDR3 coding DNA: TGTGCCAGCAGTGTGGGGCCCGATAGCAATCAGCCCCAGCATTTT.

The gene calls are TRBV28 and TRBJ2-1; 11 nucleotides align to TRBD2. This CDR3 spans 17 amino acids. With V trimmed by 7 bases and J by 8 bases, 16 bases remained unmatched. Looked up from germline, CDR1 is MDHEN and CDR2 is SYDVKM. CDR3 nucleotides: TGTGCCAGCACCACGGCGGCTAGCGGGAGGTCACCCGATGAGCAGTTCTTC. Its protein is CASTTAASGRSPDEQFF.

The rearrangement links TRBV29-1 to TRBJ1-4, with D possibly being TRBD1 (5 bases). Trimming shortened V by 3 bases and J by 8 bases, and 16 bases separated the two germline ends. The germline V gene has CDR1 SQVTM and CDR2 ANQGSEA. The CDR3 covers 14 residues. CDR3 protein: CSVEYSGGTEKLFF. CDR3 coding DNA: TGCAGCGTTGAGTATTCGGGGGGTACAGAAAAACTGTTTTTT.

The chain recombines TRBV10-3 with TRBJ1-4; TRBD1 matches at 8 bases. Trimming at V came to 10 bases and at J to 8 bases, leaving 12 bases not matched to a gene. The CDR3 is 14 residues long. Germline CDR1 reads ENHRY; CDR2 reads SYGVKD. As DNA, the CDR3 is TGTGCCACCTCACCGGACAGGGTTGAGGAAAAACTGTTTTTT. This sequence encodes CATSPDRVEEKLFF.

The V gene is TRBV7-9, the J gene TRBJ2-7; 9 bases agree with TRBD1. The CDR3 loop spans 16 amino acids. Germline lookup yields CDR1 SEHNR and CDR2 FQNEAQ (reference sequence). After removal of 1 base from V and 4 bases from J, the junction contained 8 bases not matched to a gene. The CDR3 spells CASSLVGTGNFYEQYF. CDR3 sequence (DNA): TGTGCCAGCAGCTTAGTGGGGACAGGGAATTTTTACGAGCAGTACTTC. Together with reference TRBV7-9 and TRBJ2-7, the CDR3 gives the full variable domain: DTGVSQNPRHKITKRGQNVTFRCDPISEHNRLYWYRQTLGQGPEFLTYFQNEAQLEKSRLLSDRFSAERPKGSFSTLEIQRTEQGDSAMYLCASSLVGTGNFYEQYFGPGTRLTVT.